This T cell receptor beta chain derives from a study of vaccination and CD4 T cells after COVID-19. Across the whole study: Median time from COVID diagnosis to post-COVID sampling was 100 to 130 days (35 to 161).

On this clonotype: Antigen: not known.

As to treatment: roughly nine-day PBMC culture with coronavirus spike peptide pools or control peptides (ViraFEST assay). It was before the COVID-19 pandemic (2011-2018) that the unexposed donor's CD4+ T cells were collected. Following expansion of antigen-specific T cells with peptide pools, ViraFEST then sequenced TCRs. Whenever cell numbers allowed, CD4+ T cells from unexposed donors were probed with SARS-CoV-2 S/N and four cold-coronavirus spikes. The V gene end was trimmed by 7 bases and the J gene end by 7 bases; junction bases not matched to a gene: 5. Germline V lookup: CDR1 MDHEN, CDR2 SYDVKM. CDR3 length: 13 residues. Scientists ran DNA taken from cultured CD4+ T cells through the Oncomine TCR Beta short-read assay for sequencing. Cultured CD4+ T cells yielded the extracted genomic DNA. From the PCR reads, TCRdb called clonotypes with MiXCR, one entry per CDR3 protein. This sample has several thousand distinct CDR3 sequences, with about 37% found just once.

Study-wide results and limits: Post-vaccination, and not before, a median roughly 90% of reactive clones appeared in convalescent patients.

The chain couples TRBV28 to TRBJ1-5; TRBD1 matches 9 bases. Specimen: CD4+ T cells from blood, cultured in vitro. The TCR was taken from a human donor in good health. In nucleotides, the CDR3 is TGTGCCAGCACCGGACAGGGGTACCAGCCCCAGCATTTT. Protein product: CASTGQGYQPQHF. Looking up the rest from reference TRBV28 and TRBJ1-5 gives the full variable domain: DVKVTQSSRYLVKRTGEKVFLECVQDMDHENMFWYRQDPGLGLRLIYFSYDVKMKEKGDIPEGYSVSREKKERFSLILESASTNQTSMYLCASTGQGYQPQHFGDGTRLSIL.